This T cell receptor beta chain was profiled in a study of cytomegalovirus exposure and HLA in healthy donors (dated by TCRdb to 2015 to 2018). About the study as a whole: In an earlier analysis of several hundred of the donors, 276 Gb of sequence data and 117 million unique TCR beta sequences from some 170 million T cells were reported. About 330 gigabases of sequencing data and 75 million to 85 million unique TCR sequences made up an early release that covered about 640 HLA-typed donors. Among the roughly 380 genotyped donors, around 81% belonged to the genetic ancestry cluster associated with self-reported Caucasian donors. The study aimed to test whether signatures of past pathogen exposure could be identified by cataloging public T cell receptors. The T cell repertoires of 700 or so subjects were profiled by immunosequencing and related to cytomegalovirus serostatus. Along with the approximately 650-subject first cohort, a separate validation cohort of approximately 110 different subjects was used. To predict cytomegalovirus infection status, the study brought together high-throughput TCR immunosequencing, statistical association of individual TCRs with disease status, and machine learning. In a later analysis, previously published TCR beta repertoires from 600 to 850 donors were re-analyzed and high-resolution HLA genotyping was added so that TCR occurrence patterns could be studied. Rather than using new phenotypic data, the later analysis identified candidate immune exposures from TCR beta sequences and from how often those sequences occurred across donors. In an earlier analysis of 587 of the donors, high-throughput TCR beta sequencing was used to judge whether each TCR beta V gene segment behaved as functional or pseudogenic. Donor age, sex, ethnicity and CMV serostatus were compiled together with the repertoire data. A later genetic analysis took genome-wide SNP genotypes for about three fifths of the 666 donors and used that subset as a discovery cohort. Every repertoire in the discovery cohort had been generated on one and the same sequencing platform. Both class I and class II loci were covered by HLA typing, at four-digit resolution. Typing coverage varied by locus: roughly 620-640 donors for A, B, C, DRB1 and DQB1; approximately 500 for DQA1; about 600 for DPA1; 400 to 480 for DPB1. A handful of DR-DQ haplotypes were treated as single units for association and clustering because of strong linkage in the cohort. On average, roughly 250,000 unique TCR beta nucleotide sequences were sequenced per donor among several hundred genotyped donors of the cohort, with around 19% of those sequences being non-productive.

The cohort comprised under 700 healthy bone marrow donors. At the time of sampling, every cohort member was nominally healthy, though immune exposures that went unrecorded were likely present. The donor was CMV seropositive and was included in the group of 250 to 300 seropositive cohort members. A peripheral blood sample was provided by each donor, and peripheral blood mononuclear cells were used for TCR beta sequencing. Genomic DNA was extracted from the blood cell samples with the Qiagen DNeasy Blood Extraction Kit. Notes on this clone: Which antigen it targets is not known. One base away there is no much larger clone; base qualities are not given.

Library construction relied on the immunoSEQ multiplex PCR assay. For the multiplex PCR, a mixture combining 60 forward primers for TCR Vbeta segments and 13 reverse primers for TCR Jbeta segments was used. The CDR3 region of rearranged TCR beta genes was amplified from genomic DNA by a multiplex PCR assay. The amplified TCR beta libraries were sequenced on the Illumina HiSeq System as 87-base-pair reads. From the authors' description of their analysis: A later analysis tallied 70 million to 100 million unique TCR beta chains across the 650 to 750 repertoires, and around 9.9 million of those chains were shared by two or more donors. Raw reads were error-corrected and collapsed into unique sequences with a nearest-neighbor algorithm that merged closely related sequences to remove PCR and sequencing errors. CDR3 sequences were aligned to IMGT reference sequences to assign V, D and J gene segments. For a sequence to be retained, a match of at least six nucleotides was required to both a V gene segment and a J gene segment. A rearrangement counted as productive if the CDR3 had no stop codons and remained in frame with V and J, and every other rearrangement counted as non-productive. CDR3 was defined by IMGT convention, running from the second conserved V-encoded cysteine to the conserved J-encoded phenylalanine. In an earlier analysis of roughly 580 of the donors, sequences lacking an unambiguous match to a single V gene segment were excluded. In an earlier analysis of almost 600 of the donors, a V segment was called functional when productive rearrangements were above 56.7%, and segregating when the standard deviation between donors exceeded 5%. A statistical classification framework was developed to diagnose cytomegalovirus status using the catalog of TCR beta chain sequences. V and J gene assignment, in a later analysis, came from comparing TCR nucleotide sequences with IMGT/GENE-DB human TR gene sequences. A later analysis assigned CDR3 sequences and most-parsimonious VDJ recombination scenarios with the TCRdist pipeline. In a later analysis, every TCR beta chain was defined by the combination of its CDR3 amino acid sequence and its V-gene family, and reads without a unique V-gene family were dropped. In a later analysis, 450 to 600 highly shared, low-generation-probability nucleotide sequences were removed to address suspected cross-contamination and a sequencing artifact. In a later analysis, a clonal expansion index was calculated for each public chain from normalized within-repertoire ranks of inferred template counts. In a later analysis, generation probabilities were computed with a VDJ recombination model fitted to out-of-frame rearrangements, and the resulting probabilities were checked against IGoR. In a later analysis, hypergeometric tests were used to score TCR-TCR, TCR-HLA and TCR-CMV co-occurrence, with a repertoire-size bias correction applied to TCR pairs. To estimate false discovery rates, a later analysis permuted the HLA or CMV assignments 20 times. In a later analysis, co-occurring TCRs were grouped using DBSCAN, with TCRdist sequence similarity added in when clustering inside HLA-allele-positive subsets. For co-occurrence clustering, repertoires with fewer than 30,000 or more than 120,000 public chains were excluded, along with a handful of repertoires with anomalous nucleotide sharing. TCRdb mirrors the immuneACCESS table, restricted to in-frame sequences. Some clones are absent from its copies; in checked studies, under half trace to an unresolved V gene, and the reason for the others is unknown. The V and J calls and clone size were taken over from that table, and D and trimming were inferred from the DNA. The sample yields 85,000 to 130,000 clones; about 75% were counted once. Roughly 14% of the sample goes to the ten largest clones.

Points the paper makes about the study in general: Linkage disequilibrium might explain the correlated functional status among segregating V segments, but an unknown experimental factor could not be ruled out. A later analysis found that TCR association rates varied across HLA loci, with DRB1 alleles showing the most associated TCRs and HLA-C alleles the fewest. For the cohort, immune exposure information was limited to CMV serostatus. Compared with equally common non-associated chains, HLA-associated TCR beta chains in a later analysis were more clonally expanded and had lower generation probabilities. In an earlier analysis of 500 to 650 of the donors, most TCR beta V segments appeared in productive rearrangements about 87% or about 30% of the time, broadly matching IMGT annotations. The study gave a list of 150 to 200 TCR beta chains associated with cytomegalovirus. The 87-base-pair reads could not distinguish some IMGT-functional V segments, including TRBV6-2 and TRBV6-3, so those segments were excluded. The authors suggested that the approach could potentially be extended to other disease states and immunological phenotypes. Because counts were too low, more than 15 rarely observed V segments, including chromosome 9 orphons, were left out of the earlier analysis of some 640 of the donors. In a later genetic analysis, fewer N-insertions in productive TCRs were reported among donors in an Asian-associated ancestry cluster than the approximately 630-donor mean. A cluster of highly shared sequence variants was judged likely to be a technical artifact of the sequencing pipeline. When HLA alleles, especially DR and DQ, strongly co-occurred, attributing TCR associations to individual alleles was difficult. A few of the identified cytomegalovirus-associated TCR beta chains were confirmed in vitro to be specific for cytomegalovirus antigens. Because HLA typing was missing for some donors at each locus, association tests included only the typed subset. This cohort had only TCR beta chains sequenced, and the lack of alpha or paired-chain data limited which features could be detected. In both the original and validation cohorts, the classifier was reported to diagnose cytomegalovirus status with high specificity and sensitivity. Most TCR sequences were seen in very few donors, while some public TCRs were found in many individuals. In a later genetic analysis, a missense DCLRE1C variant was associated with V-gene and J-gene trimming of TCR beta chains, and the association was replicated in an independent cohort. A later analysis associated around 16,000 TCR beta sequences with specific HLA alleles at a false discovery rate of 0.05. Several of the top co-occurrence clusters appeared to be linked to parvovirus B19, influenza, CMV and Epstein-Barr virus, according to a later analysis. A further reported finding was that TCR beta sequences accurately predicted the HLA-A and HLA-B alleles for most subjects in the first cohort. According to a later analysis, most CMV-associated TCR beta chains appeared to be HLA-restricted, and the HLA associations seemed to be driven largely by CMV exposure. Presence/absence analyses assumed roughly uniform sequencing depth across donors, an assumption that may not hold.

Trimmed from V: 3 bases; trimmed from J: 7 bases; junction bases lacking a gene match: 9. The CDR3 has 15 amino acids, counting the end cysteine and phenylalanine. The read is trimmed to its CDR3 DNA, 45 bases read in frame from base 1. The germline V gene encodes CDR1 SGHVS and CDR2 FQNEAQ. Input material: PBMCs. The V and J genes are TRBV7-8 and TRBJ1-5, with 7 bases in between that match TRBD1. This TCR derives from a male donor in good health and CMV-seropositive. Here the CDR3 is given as CASSLARGRGQPQHF. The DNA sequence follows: TGTGCCAGCAGCTTGGCCAGGGGGAGAGGACAGCCCCAGCATTTT.